This T cell receptor beta chain emerged from a study of cytomegalovirus exposure and HLA in healthy donors. As to this clone: The target antigen is unknown.

Primers included in the PCR were 60 Vbeta and 13 Jbeta primers. The method was immunoSEQ multiplex PCR; TCRdb's version includes in-frame clones alone and lacks a portion of them. The sample lists 150,000 to 200,000 clones; 60% to 80% were seen once. Study outcomes and limitations: Most subjects' HLA-A and HLA-B alleles were reportedly predicted from TCR beta sequences.

Germline CDR1 is PRHDT and CDR2 is FYEKMQ (reference sequence). The CDR3 is made up of 13 amino acids. The genes are TRBV13 and TRBJ2-5; 7 nucleotides match TRBD2. The DNA end favors TRBJ2-7, so the J call may be wrong. The receptor was derived from a man aged 40-50 years in good health and CMV-seronegative. Sequencing used PBMCs. The CDR3 sequence: CASSFAGVYEQYF. The DNA of the CDR3 is TGTGCCAGCAGCTTCGCGGGAGTCTACGAGCAGTACTTC.